This T cell receptor (beta chain) was documented in a study of blood T cell repertoires in COVID-19. Trimming pared 5 bases from V and 8 bases from J, leaving 7 bases between. CDR1 PRHDT and CDR2 FYEKMQ come from the germline V gene (reference sequence). The CDR3 covers 11 residues. Data came from immunoSEQ multiplex PCR; TCRdb stores just in-frame clones and leaves some out. The data contain about 280,000 clones, roughly 90% of them singletons. While infection was still active, Seattle patients were enrolled and then followed longitudinally. The sample was peripheral blood. The rearrangement joins TRBV13 to TRBJ2-1; tentative D call: TRBD2 (5 bases). This clonotype was sampled from a woman aged 25-40 years with COVID-19, enrolled during active disease. CDR3 region: CASSEGYEQFF. DNA for the CDR3: TGTGCCAGCAGCGAGGGCTATGAGCAGTTCTTC.